The source of this T cell receptor beta chain is a study of blood T cell repertoires in COVID-19. Method: immunoSEQ multiplex PCR; TCRdb's copy keeps in-frame clones and lacks some. The sample has roughly 330,000 clones; more than 75% are singletons. Trimming removed 5 bases at V and 4 bases at J, with 10 bases between. CDR1 LNHDA and CDR2 SQIVND come from the germline V gene (reference sequence). The CDR3 length is 13 residues. The receptor comes from a woman aged 45-59 years with active or convalescent COVID-19. This chain links TRBV19 with TRBJ2-3, with D possibly TRBD2 on 5 matching bases. Sequenced sample: peripheral blood. The CDR3 protein is CASSQPGADTQYF. CDR3 sequence (DNA): TGTGCCAGTAGTCAACCCGGGGCAGATACGCAGTATTTT.